This record concerns one TCR beta chain sequence. The data belong to a study of cytotoxic CD8 clonotypes in ibrutinib-treated CLL. J gave up 2 bases and V 4 bases, and 3 bases lay outside the gene matches. There are 15 residues in the CDR3. Looked up from germline, CDR1 is KGHSY and CDR2 is FQNENV. This table comes from immunoSEQ multiplex PCR, and its TCRdb copy is limited to in-frame clones, with some not included. The data show about 130,000 clones, roughly three quarters seen once. V is TRBV16 and J is TRBJ2-1, with TRBD2 identical over 9 bases. This receptor was identified in a human donor with chronic lymphocytic leukemia. The material was PBMCs, obtained after 12 months of ibrutinib treatment. The CDR3 protein is CASSLSGSTYNEQFF. The CDR3 DNA reads as TGTGCCAGCAGCCTTAGCGGGAGCACCTACAATGAGCAGTTCTTC.